A single T cell receptor (beta chain) is shown here with its context. These data come from a study of blood T cell repertoires in COVID-19. The Seattle site enrolled patients during active infection and followed them longitudinally. The CDR3 is 11 amino acids. Germline V gene data show CDR1 as MGHRA and CDR2 as YSYEKL. The germline V and J ends were trimmed by 1 base and 15 bases, with 10 bases remaining between them. Measured with immunoSEQ multiplex PCR; TCRdb has only the in-frame clones, and not every one. The profile shows some 400,000 clones, around 87% of them singletons. V is TRBV4-1 and J is TRBJ2-4; a weak D match, TRBD2 (5 bases). The source is an older woman with COVID-19, enrolled during active disease. The sequenced sample consisted of peripheral blood. The CDR3 region is CASSQGPEVYF. The CDR3 bases are TGCGCCAGCAGCCAAGGACCGGAGGTGTACTTC.